The 10 T cell receptor beta chains presented below share a single source sample, sequenced in a study of post-analysis software for immune sequencing data. General study findings and limits: When patients were compared with controls, a handful of TRBV segments were more frequent, TRBV5-6, TRBV5-1 and TRBV20-1 among them.

The TCR beta cDNA libraries carried unique molecular identifiers. TCRdb independently ran MiXCR on the PCR reads; one entry per CDR3 protein. The sample includes about 760,000 distinct CDR3 sequences, 25% to 30% seen only once; the top ten take 0.55% to 0.65%. These receptors have no identified antigens. The sequencing input was blood. The receptors come from a girl aged 10-17 years with multiple sclerosis.

There are many counts of this clonotype. The chain is built from TRBV4-1 and TRBJ2-3; D is perhaps TRBD1 (5 bases). CDR1 MGHRA and CDR2 YSYEKL come from the germline V gene. The CDR3 contains 14 residues. Trimming stripped 0 bases from V and 3 bases from J, with 7 bases between. CDR3 bases: TGCGCCAGCAGCCAAGAAACAGGAACAGATACGCAGTATTTT. It specifies CASSQETGTDTQYF.

The chain recombines TRBV20-1 with TRBJ2-1, with 14 bases lining up with TRBD2. Germline values: CDR1 DFQATT, CDR2 SNEGSKA (reference sequence). V gave up 3 bases and J gave up 13 bases; unmatched junction bases: 11. The CDR3 is 15 residues long. The CDR3 coding sequence is TGCAGTGCTAGTCCGGGGACTAGCGGGAGTGATGTACAGTTCTTC. Translation gives CSASPGTSGSDVQFF.

The rearrangement uses TRBV12-3 or TRBV12-4 and TRBJ2-7, with D perhaps matching TRBD2 (6 bases). V was pared by 3 bases and J by 3 bases, with 12 bases between. CDR3 length equals 14 residues. The CDR3 nucleotides are TGTGCCAGCAGTTTTGTACTAGCACACTACGAGCAGTACTTC. It codes for CASSFVLAHYEQYF.

This clonotype has just a few counts. The genes are TRBV9 and TRBJ2-7; 9 bases agree with TRBD1. Germline lookup yields CDR1 SGDLS and CDR2 YYNGEE. The junction had 3 bases not matched to a gene; V was cut back by 0 bases and J by 5 bases. This CDR3 spans 14 amino acids. The CDR3 bases are TGTGCCAGCAGCGTAGGGGACAGGGTCCACGAGCAGTACTTC. Amino acids: CASSVGDRVHEQYF.

This clonotype showed up just a few times. The CDR3 protein is CSASQGGTEAFF. Written as DNA, the CDR3 is TGCAGCGCTTCACAGGGGGGCACTGAAGCTTTCTTT. This chain links TRBV29-1 with TRBJ1-1; 8 bases fit TRBD1. The germline CDR1 and CDR2 sequences are SQVTM and ANQGSEA. This CDR3 comprises 12 residues. V was pared by 7 bases and J by 4 bases, with 5 bases of the junction left unmatched.

In its sample, this clonotype was seen a few times. This sequence joins TRBV5-1 and TRBJ2-3, with 7 bases fitting TRBD2. The CDR3 extends over 16 amino acids. From germline, CDR1 is SGHRS and CDR2 YFSETQ. V lost 4 bases, J lost 8 bases, and 16 bases stayed unmatched. The CDR3 nucleotides are TGCGCCAGCAGCCCATCAAGCGGGGCGGATCGGAGTACGCAGTATTTT. Translating it yields CASSPSSGADRSTQYF.

The V call is TRBV5-1, the J call TRBJ2-5, with 7 positions matching TRBD2. J was trimmed by 5 bases and V by 0 bases; bases with no gene match: 10. Germline V gene data show CDR1 as SGHRS and CDR2 as YFSETQ. The CDR3 is 16 residues long. The CDR3 is CASSLGFRGEDETQYF. The CDR3 DNA reads as TGCGCCAGCAGCTTGGGGTTTCGGGGGGAAGATGAGACCCAGTACTTC.

V and J are TRBV12-3 or TRBV12-4 and TRBJ2-1, with no clear D. The ends were cut back, 3 bases at V and 10 bases at J, with 7 bases in the middle. There are 11 residues in the CDR3. CDR3 DNA sequence: TGTGCCAGCAGTTTGTCCACAGAGCAGTTCTTC. Translating it yields CASSLSTEQFF.

This clonotype came up once. CDR3 residues: CASSLLAGGCTDTQYF. DNA for the CDR3: TGTGCCAGCAGTTTACTGGCGGGGGGGTGCACAGATACGCAGTATTTT. The chain couples TRBV28 to TRBJ2-3, with 9 bases aligning to TRBD2. V was clipped by 2 bases and J by 1 base; unmatched bases: 4. This CDR3 has 16 amino acids. The germline V gene encodes CDR1 MDHEN and CDR2 SYDVKM.

The rearrangement links TRBV6-2 or TRBV6-3 to TRBJ1-5; a weak D match, TRBD1 (6 bases). The CDR3 runs 18 residues. Trimming removed 2 bases from V and 0 bases from J, with 17 bases in between. The germline V gene has CDR1 MNHEY and CDR2 SVGEGT. The CDR3, as DNA: TGTGCCAGCAGTTACACCCCCTGGACAGACCTTAGCAATCAGCCCCAGCATTTT. The encoded protein is CASSYTPWTDLSNQPQHF.